The rows below give T cell receptor beta chains drawn from one sample of a study of identical twins. TCRdb recomputed calls from the 5' RACE reads with MiXCR, one row per CDR3 protein. This repertoire shows around 670,000 distinct CDR3 sequences, approximately 6% found once; its top ten account for 1.5% to 2%. The sequenced sample consisted of naive T cells sorted from blood. The receptors were gathered from a man aged 18 to 29 in good health. Both conserved end residues are part of each CDR3. D genes are given only for firm matches. Clone size, where shown, is once, few, many, or a class for clones that have expanded.

j_gene: TRBJ2-1; abundance: few; len: 15; v_gene: TRBV3-1; d_gene: .; CDR3aa: CASTVQGRGGNEQFF; CDR3nt: TGTGCCAGCACGGTCCAGGGGAGGGGAGGGAATGAGCAGTTCTTC
j_gene: TRBJ2-5; abundance: few; len: 15; v_gene: TRBV3-1; d_gene: .; CDR3aa: CASSQVRHSKETQYF; CDR3nt: TGTGCCAGCAGCCAAGTGAGACACAGCAAAGAGACCCAGTACTTC
j_gene: TRBJ1-5; abundance: .; len: 14; v_gene: TRBV25-1; d_gene: .; CDR3aa: CASSESGNDQPQHF; CDR3nt: TGTGCCAGCAGTGAATCGGGGAACGATCAGCCCCAGCATTTT
j_gene: TRBJ2-3; abundance: .; len: 16; v_gene: TRBV5-5; d_gene: TRBD1; CDR3aa: CASSLVPGGVTDTQYF; CDR3nt: TGTGCCAGCAGCTTGGTTCCAGGGGGCGTAACAGATACGCAGTATTTT
j_gene: TRBJ2-7; abundance: few; len: 14; v_gene: TRBV20-1; d_gene: .; CDR3aa: CSASSHRVNYEQYF; CDR3nt: TGCAGTGCTAGTTCACACAGGGTAAACTACGAGCAGTACTTC
j_gene: TRBJ2-3; abundance: many; len: 12; v_gene: TRBV29-1; d_gene: .; CDR3aa: CSVRLSTDTQYF; CDR3nt: TGCAGCGTTCGACTAAGCACAGATACGCAGTATTTT
j_gene: TRBJ1-5; abundance: .; len: 15; v_gene: TRBV12-3/TRBV12-4; d_gene: .; CDR3aa: CASSFTAYSNQPQHF; CDR3nt: TGTGCCAGCAGTTTTACAGCCTATAGCAATCAGCCCCAGCATTTT
j_gene: TRBJ2-3; abundance: many; len: 17; v_gene: TRBV5-1; d_gene: .; CDR3aa: CASSKMTGTSSTDTQYF; CDR3nt: TGCGCCAGCAGCAAAATGACCGGGACTTCTAGCACAGATACGCAGTATTTT
j_gene: TRBJ2-1; abundance: .; len: 18; v_gene: TRBV4-3; d_gene: TRBD2; CDR3aa: CASSQEGAGGGFYNEQFF; CDR3nt: TGCGCCAGCAGCCAAGAGGGGGCGGGAGGGGGGTTCTACAATGAGCAGTTCTTC
j_gene: TRBJ1-1; abundance: .; len: 15; v_gene: TRBV20-1; d_gene: .; CDR3aa: CSARDFQGPNTEAFF; CDR3nt: TGCAGTGCTAGAGATTTCCAGGGACCAAACACTGAAGCTTTCTTT
j_gene: TRBJ1-1; abundance: few; len: 16; v_gene: TRBV15; d_gene: .; CDR3aa: CATSRSRTDMNTEAFF; CDR3nt: TGTGCCACCAGCAGATCAAGGACGGACATGAACACTGAAGCTTTCTTT
j_gene: TRBJ1-2; abundance: .; len: 14; v_gene: TRBV12-3/TRBV12-4; d_gene: .; CDR3aa: CASSAIPGLNVYTF; CDR3nt: TGTGCCAGCAGTGCCATCCCCGGTCTAAATGTCTACACCTTC
j_gene: TRBJ2-1; abundance: .; len: 12; v_gene: TRBV29-1; d_gene: TRBD2; CDR3aa: CSVPLAGNEQFF; CDR3nt: TGCAGCGTCCCCCTAGCGGGGAATGAGCAGTTCTTC
j_gene: TRBJ2-3; abundance: .; len: 16; v_gene: TRBV5-1; d_gene: .; CDR3aa: CASSLAGQRRRDTQYF; CDR3nt: TGCGCCAGCAGCTTGGCCGGCCAGCGGCGAAGGGATACGCAGTATTTT
j_gene: TRBJ2-1; abundance: many; len: 12; v_gene: TRBV5-1; d_gene: .; CDR3aa: CASSGGANEQFF; CDR3nt: TGCGCCAGCAGTGGAGGGGCGAATGAGCAGTTCTTC
j_gene: TRBJ2-1; abundance: few; len: 17; v_gene: TRBV11-2; d_gene: .; CDR3aa: CASSTSPLGLSYNEQFF; CDR3nt: TGTGCCAGCAGCACAAGCCCGCTCGGGCTCTCCTACAATGAGCAGTTCTTC
j_gene: TRBJ2-3; abundance: many; len: 12; v_gene: TRBV29-1; d_gene: .; CDR3aa: CSVEEVTDTQYF; CDR3nt: TGCAGCGTTGAAGAAGTAACAGATACGCAGTATTTT
j_gene: TRBJ2-3; abundance: few; len: 15; v_gene: TRBV18; d_gene: .; CDR3aa: CASSTTETSTDTQYF; CDR3nt: TGTGCCAGCTCAACGACAGAGACTAGCACAGATACGCAGTATTTT
j_gene: TRBJ2-3; abundance: many; len: 14; v_gene: TRBV7-9; d_gene: TRBD2; CDR3aa: CASSASGPTDTQYF; CDR3nt: TGTGCCAGCAGCGCTAGCGGGCCCACAGATACGCAGTATTTT
j_gene: TRBJ2-5; abundance: many; len: 14; v_gene: TRBV11-2; d_gene: .; CDR3aa: CASSLGAPGETQYF; CDR3nt: TGTGCCAGCAGCTTAGGAGCCCCGGGGGAGACCCAGTACTTC
j_gene: TRBJ2-1; abundance: many; len: 13; v_gene: TRBV5-1; d_gene: .; CDR3aa: CASSPGTVNEQFF; CDR3nt: TGCGCCAGCAGCCCGGGGACTGTCAATGAGCAGTTCTTC
j_gene: TRBJ2-2; abundance: many; len: 15; v_gene: TRBV10-3; d_gene: TRBD2; CDR3aa: CAISLLTSGAGELFF; CDR3nt: TGTGCCATCAGTCTGCTCACTAGCGGGGCCGGGGAGCTGTTTTTT
j_gene: TRBJ1-4; abundance: many; len: 15; v_gene: TRBV4-1; d_gene: .; CDR3aa: CASSQVGLANEKLFF; CDR3nt: TGCGCCAGCAGCCAAGTAGGATTGGCTAATGAAAAACTGTTTTTT
j_gene: TRBJ2-7; abundance: many; len: 12; v_gene: TRBV29-1; d_gene: .; CDR3aa: CSAESGSYEQYF; CDR3nt: TGCAGCGCCGAATCGGGGTCCTACGAGCAGTACTTC
j_gene: TRBJ1-2; abundance: few; len: 13; v_gene: TRBV29-1; d_gene: TRBD1; CDR3aa: CSVGGQRDYGYTF; CDR3nt: TGCAGCGTGGGGGGACAGCGAGACTATGGCTACACCTTC
j_gene: TRBJ2-1; abundance: .; len: 12; v_gene: TRBV30; d_gene: .; CDR3aa: CAWSFSVNEQFF; CDR3nt: TGTGCCTGGAGTTTTTCGGTTAATGAGCAGTTCTTC
j_gene: TRBJ1-2; abundance: many; len: 18; v_gene: TRBV20-1; d_gene: TRBD1; CDR3aa: CSARDGGGLDRESYGYTF; CDR3nt: TGCAGTGCTAGAGATGGGGGGGGTCTGGACAGGGAAAGTTATGGCTACACCTTC
j_gene: TRBJ2-3; abundance: many; len: 15; v_gene: TRBV5-1; d_gene: TRBD1; CDR3aa: CASSLEGDRASTQYF; CDR3nt: TGCGCCAGCAGCTTGGAGGGGGACAGGGCATCTACGCAGTATTTT
j_gene: TRBJ1-1; abundance: .; len: 16; v_gene: TRBV4-3; d_gene: .; CDR3aa: CASSQDVWTANTEAFF; CDR3nt: TGCGCCAGCAGCCAAGATGTCTGGACAGCCAACACTGAAGCTTTCTTT
j_gene: TRBJ2-3; abundance: many; len: 13; v_gene: TRBV5-1; d_gene: .; CDR3aa: CASSLDITDTQYF; CDR3nt: TGCGCCAGCAGCTTGGACATAACAGATACGCAGTATTTT
j_gene: TRBJ1-5; abundance: many; len: 16; v_gene: TRBV12-3/TRBV12-4; d_gene: .; CDR3aa: CASSHGADYSNQPQHF; CDR3nt: TGTGCCAGCAGTCACGGGGCGGACTATAGCAATCAGCCCCAGCATTTT
j_gene: TRBJ2-2; abundance: many; len: 16; v_gene: TRBV12-3/TRBV12-4; d_gene: TRBD2; CDR3aa: CASRPTGTSSTGELFF; CDR3nt: TGTGCCAGCAGGCCCACCGGGACTAGTAGCACCGGGGAGCTGTTTTTT
j_gene: TRBJ2-7; abundance: many; len: 11; v_gene: TRBV20-1; d_gene: .; CDR3aa: CSAAIDYEQYF; CDR3nt: TGCAGTGCCGCCATAGACTACGAGCAGTACTTC
j_gene: TRBJ2-5; abundance: .; len: 14; v_gene: TRBV28; d_gene: .; CDR3aa: CASRPQVLKETQDF; CDR3nt: TGTGCCAGCAGACCACAGGTGCTCAAAGAGACCCAGGACTTC
j_gene: TRBJ2-5; abundance: few; len: 14; v_gene: TRBV7-7; d_gene: .; CDR3aa: CASSPSRKQETQYF; CDR3nt: TGTGCCAGCAGTCCCTCGCGCAAACAAGAGACCCAGTACTTC
j_gene: TRBJ2-6; abundance: few; len: 15; v_gene: TRBV7-2; d_gene: TRBD1; CDR3aa: CASSPWGQSTNVLTF; CDR3nt: TGTGCCAGCAGCCCCTGGGGACAGAGTACCAACGTCCTGACTTTC
j_gene: TRBJ1-1; abundance: many; len: 12; v_gene: TRBV12-3/TRBV12-4; d_gene: .; CDR3aa: CASSFQPQEAFF; CDR3nt: TGTGCCAGCAGTTTTCAGCCCCAGGAAGCTTTCTTT
j_gene: TRBJ2-3; abundance: .; len: 12; v_gene: TRBV30; d_gene: .; CDR3aa: CAWRSSADTQYF; CDR3nt: TGTGCCTGGAGATCGAGCGCAGATACGCAGTATTTT
j_gene: TRBJ2-1; abundance: few; len: 16; v_gene: TRBV11-3; d_gene: .; CDR3aa: CASSLRRPGTYNEQFF; CDR3nt: TGTGCCAGCAGCTTGAGGAGACCCGGAACCTACAATGAGCAGTTCTTC